The clone carrying this T cell receptor beta chain showed up just once. Method: immunoSEQ multiplex PCR; TCRdb's copy keeps in-frame clones and lacks some. The sample shows 65,000 to 70,000 clones, approximately 94% of them seen only once. These data are taken from a study of blood T cell repertoires in COVID-19. Looking at the study overall: COVID-19 samples, acute and convalescent, were from the United States, Italy and Spain.

Germline V gene data show CDR1 as LNHDA and CDR2 as SQIVND (reference sequence). The CDR3 is 13 amino acids. V lost 7 bases, J lost 5 bases, and 12 bases lay in between. The sequenced sample consisted of peripheral blood. The chain recombines TRBV19 with TRBJ1-5, with D uncertain. The clonotype was recovered from a man in his 70s with active COVID-19. CDR3 residues: CASNPVYDQPQHF. In nucleotides, the CDR3 is TGTGCCAGTAATCCGGTCTACGATCAGCCCCAGCATTTT. Variable domain in full (rest from reference TRBV19 and TRBJ1-5): DGGITQSPKYLFRKEGQNVTLSCEQNLNHDAMYWYRQDPGQGLRLIYYSQIVNDFQKGDIAEGYSVSREKKESFPLTVTSAQKNPTAFYLCASNPVYDQPQHFGDGTRLSIL.